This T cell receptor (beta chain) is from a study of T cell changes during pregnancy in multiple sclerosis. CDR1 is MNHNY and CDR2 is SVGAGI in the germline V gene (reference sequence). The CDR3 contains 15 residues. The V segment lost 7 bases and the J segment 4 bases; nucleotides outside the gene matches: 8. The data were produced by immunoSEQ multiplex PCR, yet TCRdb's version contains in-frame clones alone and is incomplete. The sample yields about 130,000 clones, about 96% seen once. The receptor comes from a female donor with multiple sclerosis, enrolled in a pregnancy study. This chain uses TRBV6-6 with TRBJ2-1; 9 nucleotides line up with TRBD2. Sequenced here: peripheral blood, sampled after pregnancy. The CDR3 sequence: CASKREAALYNEQFF. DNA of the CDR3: TGTGCCAGCAAGCGGGAGGCCGCACTTTACAATGAGCAGTTCTTC.